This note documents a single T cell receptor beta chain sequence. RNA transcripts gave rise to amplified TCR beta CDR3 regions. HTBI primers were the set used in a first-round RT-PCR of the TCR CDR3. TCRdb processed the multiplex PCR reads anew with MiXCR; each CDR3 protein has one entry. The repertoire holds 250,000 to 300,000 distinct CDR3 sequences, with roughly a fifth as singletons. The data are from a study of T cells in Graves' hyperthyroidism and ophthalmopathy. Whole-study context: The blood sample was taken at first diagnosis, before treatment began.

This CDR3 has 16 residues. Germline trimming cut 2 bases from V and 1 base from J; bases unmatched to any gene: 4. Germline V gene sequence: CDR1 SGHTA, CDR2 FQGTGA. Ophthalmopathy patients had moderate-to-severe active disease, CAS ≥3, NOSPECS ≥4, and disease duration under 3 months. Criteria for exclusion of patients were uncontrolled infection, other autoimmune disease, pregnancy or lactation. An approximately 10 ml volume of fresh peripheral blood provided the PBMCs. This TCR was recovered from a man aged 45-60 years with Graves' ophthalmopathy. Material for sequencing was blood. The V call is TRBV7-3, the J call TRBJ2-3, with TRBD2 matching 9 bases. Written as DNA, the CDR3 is TGTGCCAGCAGCTTATTAGTAGCGGGGGGCACAGATACGCAGTATTTT. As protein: CASSLLVAGGTDTQYF.